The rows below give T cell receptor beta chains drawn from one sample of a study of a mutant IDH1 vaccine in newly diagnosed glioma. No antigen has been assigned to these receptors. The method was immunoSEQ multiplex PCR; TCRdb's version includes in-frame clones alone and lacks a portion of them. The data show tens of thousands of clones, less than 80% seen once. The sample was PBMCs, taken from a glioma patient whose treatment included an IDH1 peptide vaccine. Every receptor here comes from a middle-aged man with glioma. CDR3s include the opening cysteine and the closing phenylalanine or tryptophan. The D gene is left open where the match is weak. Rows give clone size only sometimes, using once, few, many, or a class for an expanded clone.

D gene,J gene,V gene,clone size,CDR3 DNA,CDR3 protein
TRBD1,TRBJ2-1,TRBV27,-,TGTGCCAGCAGTTTCATGGACAGGGTCAATGAGCAGTTCTTC,CASSFMDRVNEQFF
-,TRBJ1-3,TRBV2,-,TGTGCCAGCAGGCCGACAGGCGCCTCTGGAAACACCATATATTTT,CASRPTGASGNTIYF
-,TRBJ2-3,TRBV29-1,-,TGCAGCGTTGTTGGGGGAGTGACAGATACGCAGTATTTT,CSVVGGVTDTQYF
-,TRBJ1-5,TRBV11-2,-,TGTGCCAGCAGCTTAGGTGACTACAGGGAAGATCAGCCCCAGCATTTT,CASSLGDYREDQPQHF
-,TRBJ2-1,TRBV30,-,TGTGCCTGGAGGATTGTAGGGGTGCAACCCTACAATGAGCAGTTCTTC,CAWRIVGVQPYNEQFF
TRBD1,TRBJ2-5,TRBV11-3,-,TGTGCCAGCAGCGGACAGGGGGAAGAGACCCAGTACTTC,CASSGQGEETQYF
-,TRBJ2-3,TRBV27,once,TGTGCCAGCAGTCCAAGCACAGATACGCAGTATTTT,CASSPSTDTQYF
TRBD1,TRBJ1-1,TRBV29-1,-,TGCAGCGTTGACGACAGGGAATGGAACACTGAAGCTTTCTTT,CSVDDREWNTEAFF
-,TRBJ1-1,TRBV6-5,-,TGTGCCAGCAGTTACTACCTAAAGACTGAAGCTTTCTTT,CASSYYLKTEAFF
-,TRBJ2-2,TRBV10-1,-,TGCGCCAGCAGTGATCACAACACCGGGGAGCTGTTTTTT,CASSDHNTGELFF
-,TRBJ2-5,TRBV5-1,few,TGCGCCAGCAGCCGCGGGGAAGACAGCGAAGAGACCCAGTACTTC,CASSRGEDSEETQYF
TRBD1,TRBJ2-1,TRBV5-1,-,TGCGCCAGCAGCCGTGGACAGGAAGCCTACAATGAGCAGTTCTTC,CASSRGQEAYNEQFF
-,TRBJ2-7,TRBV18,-,TGTGCCAGCTCACCACCTTCAGGGAACGAGCAGTACTTC,CASSPPSGNEQYF
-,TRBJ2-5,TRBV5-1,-,TGCGCCAGCAGCAGTAGACCGGAAGAGACCCAGTACTTC,CASSSRPEETQYF
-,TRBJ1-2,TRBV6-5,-,TGTGCCAGCCGCTCAAAGGGTTATTATGGCTACACCTTC,CASRSKGYYGYTF
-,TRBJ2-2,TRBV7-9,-,TGTGCCAGCAGCTTAAGACGAGCGGCGGCCGGGGAGCTGTTTTTT,CASSLRRAAAGELFF
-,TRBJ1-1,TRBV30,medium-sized,TGTGCCTCTAGAGAGCAGGGAGAAGCTTTCTTT,CASREQGEAFF
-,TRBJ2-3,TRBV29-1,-,TGCAGCGTTCTCCCGTATCAGGGTTACACAGATACGCAGTATTTT,CSVLPYQGYTDTQYF
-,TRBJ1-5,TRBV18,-,TGTGCCAGCTCACCAGGGGCCGGGAACAATCAGCCCCAGCATTTT,CASSPGAGNNQPQHF
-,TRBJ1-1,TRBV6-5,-,TGTGCCAGCAGCCCCCCTGGGGGCACTGAAGCTTTCTTT,CASSPPGGTEAFF
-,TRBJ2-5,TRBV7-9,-,TGTGCCAGCAGCTTAGGACAGCTACTACAAGAGACCCAGTACTTC,CASSLGQLLQETQYF
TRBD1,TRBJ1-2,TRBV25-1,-,TGTGCCAGCAGGCCGACAGGGAGTCGCGGCTACACCTTC,CASRPTGSRGYTF